This record concerns one T cell receptor (beta chain) sequence. Participants came from roughly 23 US areas, aged roughly 18 to 95 years. The record originates from a study of blood T cell repertoires in COVID-19. CDR3 length: 14 residues. The V gene lost 1 base and the J gene lost 3 bases, with 9 bases spanning the gap. The germline gives CDR1 SEHNR, CDR2 FQNEAQ (reference sequence). In the original analysis: Amplification of reference gene primers was used by the study to estimate nucleated cell counts. Profiled with immunoSEQ multiplex PCR; TCRdb holds only in-frame clones, not every one. V, J and clone size are taken as reported in that table, and D and trimming were inferred from the DNA itself. The data show roughly 250,000 clones, with approximately 90% seen just once and 2% to 3% held by the top ten.

Sequences were obtained from PBMCs or T cells enriched from blood (not recorded which). This sequence joins TRBV7-9 and TRBJ1-2; D not resolved. The sequence came from a woman under 30 who had recovered from COVID-19. The CDR3 protein is CASSLGGGDYGYTF. DNA for the CDR3: TGTGCCAGCAGCTTAGGAGGAGGAGACTATGGCTACACCTTC.